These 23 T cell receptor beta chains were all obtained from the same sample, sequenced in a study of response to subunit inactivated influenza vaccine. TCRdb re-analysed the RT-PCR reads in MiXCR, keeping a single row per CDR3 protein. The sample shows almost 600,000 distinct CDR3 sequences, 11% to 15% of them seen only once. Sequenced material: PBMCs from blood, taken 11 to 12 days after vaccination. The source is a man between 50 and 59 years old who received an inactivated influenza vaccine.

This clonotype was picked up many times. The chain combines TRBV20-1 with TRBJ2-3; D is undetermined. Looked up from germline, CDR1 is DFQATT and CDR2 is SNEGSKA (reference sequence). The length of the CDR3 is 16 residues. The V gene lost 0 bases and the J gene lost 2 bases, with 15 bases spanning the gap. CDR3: CSARELMLADTDTQYF. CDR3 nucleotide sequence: TGCAGTGCTAGAGAGTTGATGTTGGCCGACACAGATACGCAGTATTTT.

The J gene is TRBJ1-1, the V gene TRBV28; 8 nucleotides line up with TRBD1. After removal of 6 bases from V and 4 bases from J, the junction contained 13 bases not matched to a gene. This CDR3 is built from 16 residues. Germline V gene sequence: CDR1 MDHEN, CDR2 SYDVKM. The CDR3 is CASRQTDRGGGTEAFF. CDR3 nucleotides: TGTGCCAGCAGACAAACTGACAGGGGAGGGGGCACTGAAGCTTTCTTT.

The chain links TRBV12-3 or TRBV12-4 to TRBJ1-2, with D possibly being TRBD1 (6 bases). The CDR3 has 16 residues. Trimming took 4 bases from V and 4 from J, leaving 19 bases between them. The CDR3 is CASSSGTLSVRYGYTF. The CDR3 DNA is TGTGCCAGCAGTTCCGGGACACTATCAGTTCGCTATGGCTACACCTTC.

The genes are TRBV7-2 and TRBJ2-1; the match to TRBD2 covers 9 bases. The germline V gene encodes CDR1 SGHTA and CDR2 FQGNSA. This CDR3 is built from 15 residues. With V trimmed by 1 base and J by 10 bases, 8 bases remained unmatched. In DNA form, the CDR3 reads TGTGCCAGCAGCTTAGGCCGGGGCCTAGCGGGGGAGCAGTTCTTC. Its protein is CASSLGRGLAGEQFF.

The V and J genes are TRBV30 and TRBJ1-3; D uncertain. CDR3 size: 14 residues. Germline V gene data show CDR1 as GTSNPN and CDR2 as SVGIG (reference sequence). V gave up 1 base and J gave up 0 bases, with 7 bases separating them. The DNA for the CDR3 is TGTGCCTGGAGTGGTCAGAGCTCTGGAAACACCATATATTTT. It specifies CAWSGQSSGNTIYF.

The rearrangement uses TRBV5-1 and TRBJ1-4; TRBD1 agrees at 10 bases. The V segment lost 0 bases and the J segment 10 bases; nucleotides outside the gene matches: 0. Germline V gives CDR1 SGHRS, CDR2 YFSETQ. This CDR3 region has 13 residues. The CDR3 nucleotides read TGCGCCAGCAGCTTGGGGGACAGGGGAAAACTGTTTTTT. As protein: CASSLGDRGKLFF.

CDR3 bases: TGCGCCAGCAGCCCCGTTGAACATAACTACGAGCAGTACTTC. Amino acid sequence: CASSPVEHNYEQYF. The chain uses TRBV5-1 and TRBJ2-7; D is uncertain. Germline V gene data show CDR1 as SGHRS and CDR2 as YFSETQ. This CDR3 is 14 amino acids long. The V and J ends lost 4 bases and 3 bases respectively, with 14 bases between them.

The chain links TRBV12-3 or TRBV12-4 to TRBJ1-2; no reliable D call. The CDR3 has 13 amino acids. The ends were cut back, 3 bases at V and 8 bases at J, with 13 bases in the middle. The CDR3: CASSFSKAGGYTF. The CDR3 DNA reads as TGTGCCAGCAGTTTTTCCAAAGCCGGAGGCTACACCTTC.

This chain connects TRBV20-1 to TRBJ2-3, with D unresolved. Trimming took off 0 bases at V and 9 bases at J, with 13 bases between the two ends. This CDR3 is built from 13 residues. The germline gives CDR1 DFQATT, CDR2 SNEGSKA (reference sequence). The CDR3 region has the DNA TGCAGTGCTAGAGATGCTTCTAGACCCACGCAGTATTTT. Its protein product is CSARDASRPTQYF.

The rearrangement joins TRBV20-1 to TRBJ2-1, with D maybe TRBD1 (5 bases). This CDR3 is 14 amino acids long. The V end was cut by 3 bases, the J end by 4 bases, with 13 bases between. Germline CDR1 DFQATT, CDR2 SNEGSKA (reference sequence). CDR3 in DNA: TGCAGTGCTAGTGCATCGACAGCTTACAATGAGCAGTTCTTC. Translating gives CSASASTAYNEQFF.

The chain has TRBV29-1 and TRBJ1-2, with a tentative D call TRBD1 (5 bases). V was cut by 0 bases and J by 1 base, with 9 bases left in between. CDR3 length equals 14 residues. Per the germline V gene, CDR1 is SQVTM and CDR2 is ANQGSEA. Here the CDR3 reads CSVEDETDNYGYTF. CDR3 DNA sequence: TGCAGCGTTGAAGACGAGACAGATAACTATGGCTACACCTTC.

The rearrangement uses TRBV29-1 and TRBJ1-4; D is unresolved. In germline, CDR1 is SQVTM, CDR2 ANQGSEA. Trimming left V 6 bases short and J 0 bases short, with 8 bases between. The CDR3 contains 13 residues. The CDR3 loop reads CSVRRATNEKLFF. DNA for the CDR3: TGCAGCGTGCGGAGGGCAACTAATGAAAAACTGTTTTTT. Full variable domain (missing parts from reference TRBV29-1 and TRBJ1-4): SAVISQKPSRDICQRGTSLTIQCQVDSQVTMMFWYRQQPGQSLTLIATANQGSEATYESGFVIDKFPISRPNLTFSTLTVSNMSPEDSSIYLCSVRRATNEKLFFGSGTQLSVL.

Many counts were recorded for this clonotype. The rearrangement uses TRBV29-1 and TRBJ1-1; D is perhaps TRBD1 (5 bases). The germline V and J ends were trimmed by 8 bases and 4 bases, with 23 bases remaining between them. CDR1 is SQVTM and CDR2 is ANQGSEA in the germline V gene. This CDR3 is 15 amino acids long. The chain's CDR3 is CSSIGAGGDRTEAFF. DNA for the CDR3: TGCAGCTCCATAGGGGCCGGGGGAGACCGCACTGAAGCTTTCTTT.

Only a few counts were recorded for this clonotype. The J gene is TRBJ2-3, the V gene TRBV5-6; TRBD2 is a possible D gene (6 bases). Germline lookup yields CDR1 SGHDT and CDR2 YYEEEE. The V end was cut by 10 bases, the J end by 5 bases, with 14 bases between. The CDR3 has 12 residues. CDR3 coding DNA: TGTGCCTCGGGTGGGGGAGGAGATACGCAGTATTTT. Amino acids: CASGGGGDTQYF.

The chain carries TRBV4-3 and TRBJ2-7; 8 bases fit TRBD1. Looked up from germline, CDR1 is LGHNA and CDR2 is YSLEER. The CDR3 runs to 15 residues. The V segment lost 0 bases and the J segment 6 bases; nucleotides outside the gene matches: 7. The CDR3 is CASSQDPRTGLEQYF. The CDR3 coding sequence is TGCGCCAGCAGCCAAGATCCCAGGACAGGGCTCGAGCAGTACTTC.

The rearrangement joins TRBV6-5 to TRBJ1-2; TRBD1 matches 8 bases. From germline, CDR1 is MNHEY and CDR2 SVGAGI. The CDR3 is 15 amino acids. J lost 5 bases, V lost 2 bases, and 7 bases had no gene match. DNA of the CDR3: TGTGCCAGCAGTTACGTTGGGACAGGATTATATGGCTACACCTTC. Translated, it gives CASSYVGTGLYGYTF.

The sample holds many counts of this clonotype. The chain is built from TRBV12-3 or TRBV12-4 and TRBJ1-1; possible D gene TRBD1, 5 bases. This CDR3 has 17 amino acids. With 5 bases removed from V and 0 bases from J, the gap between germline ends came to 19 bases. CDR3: CASSQPGRPIVNTEAFF. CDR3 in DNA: TGTGCCAGCAGTCAGCCGGGACGACCGATCGTGAACACTGAAGCTTTCTTT.

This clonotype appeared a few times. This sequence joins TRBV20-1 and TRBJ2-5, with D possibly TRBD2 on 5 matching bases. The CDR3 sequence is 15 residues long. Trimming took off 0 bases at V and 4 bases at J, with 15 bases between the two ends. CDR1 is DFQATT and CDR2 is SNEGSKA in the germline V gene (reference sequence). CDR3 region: CSARDLRGGGETQYF. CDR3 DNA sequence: TGCAGTGCTAGAGATCTTCGAGGAGGTGGAGAGACCCAGTACTTC.

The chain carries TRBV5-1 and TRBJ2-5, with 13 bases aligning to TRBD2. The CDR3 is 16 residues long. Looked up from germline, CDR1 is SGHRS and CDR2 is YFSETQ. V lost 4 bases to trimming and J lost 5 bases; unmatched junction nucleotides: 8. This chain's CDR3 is CASSNGLAGVGETQYF. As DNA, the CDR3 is TGCGCCAGCAGCAACGGACTAGCGGGAGTGGGCGAGACCCAGTACTTC.

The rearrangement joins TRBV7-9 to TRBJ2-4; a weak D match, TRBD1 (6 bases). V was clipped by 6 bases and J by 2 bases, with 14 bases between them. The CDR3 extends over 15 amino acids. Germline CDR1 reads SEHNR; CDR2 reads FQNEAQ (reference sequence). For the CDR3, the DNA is TGTGCCAGCAGTTTTCGCAGGGGACCCAAAAACATTCAGTACTTC. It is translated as CASSFRRGPKNIQYF.

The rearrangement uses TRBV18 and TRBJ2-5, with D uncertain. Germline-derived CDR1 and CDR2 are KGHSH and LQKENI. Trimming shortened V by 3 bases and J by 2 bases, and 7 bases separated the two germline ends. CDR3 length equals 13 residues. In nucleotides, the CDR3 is TGTGCCAGCTCACCCCAACAGCAAGAGACCCAGTACTTC. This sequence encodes CASSPQQQETQYF.

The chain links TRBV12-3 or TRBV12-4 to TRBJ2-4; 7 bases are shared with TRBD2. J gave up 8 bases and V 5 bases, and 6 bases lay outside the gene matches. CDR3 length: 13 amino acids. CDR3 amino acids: CASSDAGVYIQYF. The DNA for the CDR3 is TGTGCCAGCAGTGATGCGGGAGTGTACATTCAGTACTTC.

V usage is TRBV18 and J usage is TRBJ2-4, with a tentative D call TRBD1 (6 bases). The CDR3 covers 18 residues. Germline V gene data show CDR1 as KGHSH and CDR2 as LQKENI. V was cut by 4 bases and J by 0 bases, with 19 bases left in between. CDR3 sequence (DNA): TGTGCCAGCTCACGTCAACCGGGACATCAGGTAGCCAAAAACATTCAGTACTTC. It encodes CASSRQPGHQVAKNIQYF.